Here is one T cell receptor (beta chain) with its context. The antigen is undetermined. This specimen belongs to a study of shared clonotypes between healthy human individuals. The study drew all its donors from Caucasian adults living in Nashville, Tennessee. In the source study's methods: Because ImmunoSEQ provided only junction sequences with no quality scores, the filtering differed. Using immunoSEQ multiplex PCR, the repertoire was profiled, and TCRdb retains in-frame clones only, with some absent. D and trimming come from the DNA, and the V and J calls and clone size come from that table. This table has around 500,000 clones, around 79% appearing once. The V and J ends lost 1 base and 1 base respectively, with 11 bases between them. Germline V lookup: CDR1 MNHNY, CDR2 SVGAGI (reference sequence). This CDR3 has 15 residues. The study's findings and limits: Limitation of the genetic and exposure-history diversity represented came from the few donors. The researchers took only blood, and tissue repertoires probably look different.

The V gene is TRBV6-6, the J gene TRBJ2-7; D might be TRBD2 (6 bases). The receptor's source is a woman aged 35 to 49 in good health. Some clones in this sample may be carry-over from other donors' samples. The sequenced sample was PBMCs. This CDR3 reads CASSYYPSGSYEQYF. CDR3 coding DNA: TGTGCCAGCAGTTACTACCCCAGCGGGTCCTACGAGCAGTACTTC.